This TCR beta chain was captured by sequencing in a study of cytomegalovirus exposure and HLA in healthy donors. On this clone: The antigen is undetermined.

The donors were healthy bone marrow donors. CDR1 is KGHSH, CDR2 LQKENI, per germline. V was cut by 2 bases and J by 3 bases, with 13 bases left in between. CDR3 length: 15 residues. General study results and limits: 87-base-pair reads could not separate some V segments, including TRBV6-2 and TRBV6-3.

Researchers ran the PCR with 60 Vbeta and 13 Jbeta primers. Data came from immunoSEQ multiplex PCR; TCRdb stores just in-frame clones and leaves some out. The sample lists 150,000 to 200,000 clones, 85% occurring once. The chain combines TRBV18 with TRBJ1-2; D is undetermined. The sequenced material came from PBMCs. This clonotype was sampled from a woman aged 50 to 65 in good health and CMV-seronegative. The CDR3 DNA sequence: TGTGCCAGCTCACCATTTGAAGGAGGGTACTATGGCTACACCTTC. This gives the protein CASSPFEGGYYGYTF.